The 25 T cell receptor beta chains below all came from one sample that was sequenced in a study of CD8+ T cells in alopecia areata. cDNA reverse transcribed from extracted RNA served as the sequencing template. Method: immunoSEQ multiplex PCR; TCRdb's copy keeps in-frame clones and lacks some. The sample yields about 190,000 clones, 58% seen once. Documented treatment: oral pan-JAK inhibitor, 5-10 mg twice daily. Sequenced here: CD8+ T cells sorted from blood, sampled at week 24, from a patient treated with tofacitinib. These receptors came from a human donor with alopecia areata.

The J gene is TRBJ2-7, the V gene TRBV5-6; unclear D gene. There are 12 residues in the CDR3. The germline CDR1 and CDR2 sequences are SGHDT and YYEEEE. V lost 7 bases and J lost 12, with 20 bases in between. The DNA for the CDR3 is TGTGCCAGCCAATTGGAAGCTTCCTTTTTGTACTTC. It yields the protein CASQLEASFLYF.

The J gene is TRBJ2-1, the V gene TRBV27; 8 bases line up with TRBD2. Germline V gives CDR1 MNHEY, CDR2 SMNVEV (reference sequence). CDR3 length equals 15 residues. V was clipped by 5 bases and J by 4 bases; unmatched bases: 7. Written as DNA, the CDR3 is TGTGCCAGCAGTCCCCAGAGCGGGGGTTACAATGAGCAGTTCTTC. This translates into CASSPQSGGYNEQFF.

The rearrangement uses TRBV19 and TRBJ1-1; the match to TRBD1 covers 7 bases. CDR3 length: 12 residues. The germline V gene encodes CDR1 LNHDA and CDR2 SQIVND (reference sequence). V shed 6 bases and J 5 bases; nucleotides not matched to a gene: 3. CDR3: CASRAGGTEAFF. CDR3 sequence (DNA): TGTGCCAGTAGGGCAGGGGGTACTGAAGCTTTCTTT.

The chain recombines TRBV9 with TRBJ1-3; no firm D call. Germline assignment: CDR1 SGDLS and CDR2 YYNGEE. Between the trimmed V and J ends, which lost 2 bases and 3 bases, there was a span of 3 bases. This CDR3 comprises 12 residues. CDR3 loop: CASSVIGNTIYF. CDR3 sequence (DNA): TGTGCCAGCAGCGTGATTGGAAACACCATATATTTT. The full variable domain, its missing parts supplied by reference TRBV9 and TRBJ1-3, is DSGVTQTPKHLITATGQRVTLRCSPRSGDLSVYWYQQSLDQGLQFLIQYYNGEERAKGNILERFSAQQFPDLHSELNLSSLELGDSALYFCASSVIGNTIYFGEGSWLTVV.

The chain is built from TRBV4-1 and TRBJ2-1, with TRBD2 identical over 9 bases. V was pared by 2 bases and J by 4 bases, with 9 bases of the junction left unmatched. The CDR3 totals 17 residues. Per the germline V gene, CDR1 is MGHRA and CDR2 is YSYEKL. CDR3 residues: CASSQQAGGALYNEQFF. CDR3 nucleotide sequence: TGCGCCAGCAGCCAACAGGCGGGGGGGGCCTTGTACAATGAGCAGTTCTTC.

Points on this clone: This same CDR3 is encoded by further DNA sequences in the sample. The chain has TRBV7-9 and TRBJ2-3; D unclear. Per germline, CDR1 SEHNR and CDR2 FQNEAQ (reference sequence). CDR3 length: 12 amino acids. V was pared by 3 bases and J by 2 bases, with 3 bases between. CDR3 region: CASSLYTDTQYF. CDR3 nucleotides: TGTGCCAGCAGCTTGTACACAGATACGCAGTATTTT.

This chain joins TRBV7-3 and TRBJ2-3, with 13 bases lining up with TRBD2. Germline values: CDR1 SGHTA, CDR2 FQGTGA. The V gene end was trimmed by 0 bases and the J gene end by 8 bases; junction bases not matched to a gene: 8. This CDR3 has 17 residues. The CDR3 DNA sequence: TGTGCCAGCAGCTTAACTCCCTTACTAGCGGGGGGGCCTACGCAGTATTTT. Its protein product is CASSLTPLLAGGPTQYF.

This sequence joins TRBV2 and TRBJ2-2; weak D call: TRBD1 (7 bases). The CDR3 has 15 amino acids. V lost 8 bases and J lost 5, with 18 bases in between. The germline CDR1 and CDR2 sequences are SNHLY and FYNNEI. Written as DNA, the CDR3 is TGTGCCAGCGGCCATGTTCAGGGGGGTACCGGGGAGCTGTTTTTT. Encoded protein: CASGHVQGGTGELFF.

This chain joins TRBV30 and TRBJ1-6; D is ambiguous. V was trimmed by 0 bases and J by 7 bases, leaving 7 bases between them. Germline CDR1 is GTSNPN and CDR2 is SVGIG (reference sequence). CDR3 size: 13 residues. The CDR3 loop is CAWSVGPNSPLHF. The DNA of the CDR3 is TGTGCCTGGAGTGTAGGCCCGAATTCACCCCTCCACTTT.

This chain connects TRBV5-1 to TRBJ2-5; 9 positions match TRBD1. In germline, CDR1 is SGHRS, CDR2 YFSETQ. This CDR3 is built from 16 residues. The V gene end was trimmed by 1 base and the J gene end by 1 base; junction bases not matched to a gene: 5. CDR3 sequence: CASSLSTGGFQETQYF. For the CDR3, the DNA is TGCGCCAGCAGCTTGTCCACAGGGGGCTTCCAAGAGACCCAGTACTTC.

V gene TRBV29-1 combines with J gene TRBJ2-7; D is undetermined. V shed 4 bases and J shed 1 base, with 8 bases lying between them. In germline, CDR1 is SQVTM, CDR2 ANQGSEA. The CDR3 runs to 12 residues. The CDR3 DNA is TGCAGCGTTGGTTCGCGGTCCTACGAGCAGTACTTC. Its translation is CSVGSRSYEQYF.

This clone has a handful of counts. J is TRBJ1-2 and V is TRBV27; D gene uncertain. Germline CDR1 reads MNHEY; CDR2 reads SMNVEV (reference sequence). V was shortened by 4 bases and J by 4 bases, with 10 bases between the two germline ends. This CDR3 has 13 residues. In DNA, the CDR3 is TGTGCCAGCAGTTCTTCCCTAGGCTATGGCTACACCTTC. Its protein product is CASSSSLGYGYTF.

The J gene is TRBJ2-7, the V gene TRBV5-1, with D maybe TRBD2 (6 bases). The CDR3 consists of 15 residues. Germline CDR1 is SGHRS and CDR2 is YFSETQ. Between the trimmed V and J ends, which lost 4 bases and 2 bases, there was a span of 16 bases. Here the CDR3 reads CASSVTRQGTYEQYF. The CDR3 coding sequence is TGCGCCAGCAGCGTGACTAGACAAGGAACCTACGAGCAGTACTTC.

The V gene is TRBV4-2, the J gene TRBJ2-7; D remains ambiguous. CDR1 and CDR2 (germline): LGHNA, YNFKEQ. The CDR3 totals 13 residues. The V end lost 0 bases, the J end lost 4 bases, and 7 bases lay between the germline ends. CDR3 sequence: CASSQEQDYEQYF. The CDR3 DNA reads TGTGCCAGCAGCCAAGAGCAGGATTACGAGCAGTACTTC.

This chain connects TRBV9 to TRBJ2-4; no clear D gene. Germline assignment: CDR1 SGDLS and CDR2 YYNGEE. The V end lost 0 bases, the J end lost 8 bases, and 12 bases lay between the germline ends. This CDR3 has 14 residues. The CDR3 here is CASSVGGYPDIQYF. The CDR3 DNA follows: TGTGCCAGCAGCGTAGGGGGATATCCGGACATTCAGTACTTC.

This clone was observed a few times. The V call is TRBV7-2, the J call TRBJ2-7; TRBD2 might be the D (6 bases). CDR3 size: 16 residues. With 5 bases removed from V and 2 bases from J, the gap between germline ends came to 19 bases. The V gene's germline CDR1 is SGHTA and CDR2 FQGNSA. CDR3 residues: CASSPWDSMEAYEQYF. The CDR3 coding sequence is TGTGCCAGCAGCCCCTGGGACTCGATGGAGGCCTACGAGCAGTACTTC.

The chain carries TRBV4-1 and TRBJ1-4; TRBD1 matches 9 bases. The trim removed 0 bases at V and 6 bases at J, leaving 8 bases unmatched. The V gene's germline CDR1 is MGHRA and CDR2 YSYEKL. The CDR3 is made up of 17 amino acids. CDR3 DNA: TGCGCCAGCAGCCAAGATACAGGGACAGGGAAGGATGAAAAACTGTTTTTT. It codes for CASSQDTGTGKDEKLFF.

This chain links TRBV15 with TRBJ1-2; 10 bases agree with TRBD1. Germline V lookup: CDR1 LNHNV, CDR2 YYDKDF (reference sequence). This CDR3 comprises 20 residues. V dropped 0 bases and J dropped 4; count of bases not matched to a gene: 17. The DNA for the CDR3 is TGTGCCACCAGCAGAGAAGAGGTGTCGGACAGGGGGGACCGGGGCTATGGCTACACCTTC. Translating gives CATSREEVSDRGDRGYGYTF.

The chain employs TRBV30 and TRBJ2-2; no clear D gene. V lost 5 bases and J lost 6, with 10 bases in between. Germline values: CDR1 GTSNPN, CDR2 SVGIG (reference sequence). The CDR3 runs 12 residues. CDR3 in amino acids: CAWGWDAGELFF. CDR3 nucleotides: TGTGCCTGGGGGTGGGATGCCGGGGAGCTGTTTTTT.

This clone was counted a few times. The CDR3 coding sequence is TGCGCCAGCAGCCGGGACAGGGTAGACAATGAGCAGTTCTTC. Amino acids: CASSRDRVDNEQFF. The chain links TRBV5-1 to TRBJ2-1; 9 bases are a match to TRBD1. V shed 4 bases, J shed 5 bases, and the junction held 4 bases outside the gene matches. CDR3 length equals 14 residues. The germline V gene encodes CDR1 SGHRS and CDR2 YFSETQ.

This chain connects TRBV2 to TRBJ2-1; no clear D. Trimming removed 5 bases at V and 6 bases at J, with 5 bases between. The CDR3 consists of 11 residues. Germline V gene sequence: CDR1 SNHLY, CDR2 FYNNEI. CDR3 protein: CASSSFNEQFF. CDR3 bases: TGTGCCAGCAGTTCGTTCAATGAGCAGTTCTTC. Together with reference TRBV2 and TRBJ2-1, the CDR3 gives the full variable domain: EPEVTQTPSHQVTQMGQEVILRCVPISNHLYFYWYRQILGQKVEFLVSFYNNEISEKSEIFDDQFSVERPDGSNFTLKIRSTKLEDSAMYFCASSSFNEQFFGPGTRLTVL.

The chain is built from TRBV9 and TRBJ1-2; D perhaps matches TRBD1 (5 bases). Trimming shortened V by 0 bases and J by 3 bases, and 12 bases separated the two germline ends. In germline, CDR1 is SGDLS, CDR2 YYNGEE. CDR3 length: 15 residues. CDR3: CASSVDEGLHYGYTF. CDR3 in DNA: TGTGCCAGCAGCGTAGACGAGGGGCTCCACTATGGCTACACCTTC.

The chain has TRBV5-1 and TRBJ1-5; D uncertain. CDR3 length: 15 amino acids. Trimming removed 4 bases from V and 2 bases from J, with 13 bases in between. Looked up from germline, CDR1 is SGHRS and CDR2 is YFSETQ. The CDR3 reads CASSLTGWGNQPQHF. The CDR3, as DNA: TGCGCCAGCAGCCTCACGGGGTGGGGCAATCAGCCCCAGCATTTT.

This clone occurred a few times. The chain couples TRBV13 to TRBJ2-5; TRBD1 matches 7 bases. Germline trimming cut 0 bases from V and 2 bases from J; bases unmatched to any gene: 3. The CDR3 covers 15 residues. Germline V gene data show CDR1 as PRHDT and CDR2 as FYEKMQ (reference sequence). The CDR3 is CASSLGRTGQETQYF. In DNA, the CDR3 is TGTGCCAGCAGCTTAGGCCGGACAGGACAAGAGACCCAGTACTTC.

This chain connects TRBV7-9 to TRBJ2-7; unclear D gene. The CDR3 has 14 residues. Per germline, CDR1 SEHNR and CDR2 FQNEAQ (reference sequence). Trimming shortened V by 1 base and J by 5 bases, and 12 bases separated the two germline ends. The CDR3 region is CASSLGDTFHEQYF. CDR3 DNA sequence: TGTGCCAGCAGCTTAGGAGACACCTTTCACGAGCAGTACTTC.